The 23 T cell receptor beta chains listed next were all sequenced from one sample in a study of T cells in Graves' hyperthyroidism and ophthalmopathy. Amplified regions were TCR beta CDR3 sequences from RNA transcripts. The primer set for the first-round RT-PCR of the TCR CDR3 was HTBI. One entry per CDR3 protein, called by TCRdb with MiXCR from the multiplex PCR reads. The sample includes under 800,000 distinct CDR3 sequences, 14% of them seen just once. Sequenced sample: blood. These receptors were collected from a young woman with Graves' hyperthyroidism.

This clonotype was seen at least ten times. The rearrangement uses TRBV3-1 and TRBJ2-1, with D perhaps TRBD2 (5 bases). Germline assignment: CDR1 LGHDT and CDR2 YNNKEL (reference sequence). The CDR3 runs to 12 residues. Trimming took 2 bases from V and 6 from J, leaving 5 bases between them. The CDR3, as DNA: TGTGCCAGCAGCCAAAGCGGCAATGAGCAGTTCTTC. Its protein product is CASSQSGNEQFF.

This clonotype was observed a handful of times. The CDR3 here is CASSPIGTGNTEAFF. DNA of the CDR3: TGTGCCAGCTCACCCATCGGGACAGGTAACACTGAAGCTTTCTTT. The chain recombines TRBV18 with TRBJ1-1; 8 bases map to TRBD1. Germline V lookup: CDR1 KGHSH, CDR2 LQKENI. The CDR3 is 15 residues long. The trim removed 3 bases at V and 2 bases at J, leaving 5 bases unmatched. Full variable domain (rest looked up from reference TRBV18 and TRBJ1-1): NAGVMQNPRHLVRRRGQEARLRCSPMKGHSHVYWYRQLPEEGLKFMVYLQKENIIDESGMPKERFSAEFPKEGPSILRIQQVVRGDSAAYFCASSPIGTGNTEAFFGQGTRLTVV.

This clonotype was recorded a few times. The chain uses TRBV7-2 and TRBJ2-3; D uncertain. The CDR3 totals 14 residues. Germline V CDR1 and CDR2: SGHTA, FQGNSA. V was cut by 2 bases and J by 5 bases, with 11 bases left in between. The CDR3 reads CASSLSRLRDTQYF. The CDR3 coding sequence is TGTGCCAGCAGCTTATCGAGGCTCAGAGATACGCAGTATTTT. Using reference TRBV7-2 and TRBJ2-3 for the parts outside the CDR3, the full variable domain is GAGVSQSPSNKVTEKGKDVELRCDPISGHTALYWYRQSLGQGLEFLIYFQGNSAPDKSGLPSDRFSAERTGGSVSTLTIQRTQQEDSAVYLCASSLSRLRDTQYFGPGTRLTVL.

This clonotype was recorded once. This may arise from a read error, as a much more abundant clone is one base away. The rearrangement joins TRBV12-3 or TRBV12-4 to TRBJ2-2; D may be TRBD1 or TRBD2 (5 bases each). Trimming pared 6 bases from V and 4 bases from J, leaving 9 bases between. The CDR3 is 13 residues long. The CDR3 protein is CASRRDGTGELFF. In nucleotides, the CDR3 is TGTGCCAGCAGAAGGGACGGCACCGGGGAGCTGTTTTTT.

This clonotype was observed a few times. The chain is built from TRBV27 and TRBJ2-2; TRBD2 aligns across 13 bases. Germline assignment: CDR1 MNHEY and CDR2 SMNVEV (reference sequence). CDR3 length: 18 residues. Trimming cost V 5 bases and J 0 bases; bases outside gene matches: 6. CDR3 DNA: TGTGCCAGCAGTCTTTTACTAGCGGGAGGGCCGAACACCGGGGAGCTGTTTTTT. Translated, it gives CASSLLLAGGPNTGELFF.

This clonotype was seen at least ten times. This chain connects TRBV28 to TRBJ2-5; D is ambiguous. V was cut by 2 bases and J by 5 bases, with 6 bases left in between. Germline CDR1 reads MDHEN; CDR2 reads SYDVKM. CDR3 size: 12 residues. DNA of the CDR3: TGTGCCAGCAGTTTAAGGGCGGAGACCCAGTACTTC. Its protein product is CASSLRAETQYF.

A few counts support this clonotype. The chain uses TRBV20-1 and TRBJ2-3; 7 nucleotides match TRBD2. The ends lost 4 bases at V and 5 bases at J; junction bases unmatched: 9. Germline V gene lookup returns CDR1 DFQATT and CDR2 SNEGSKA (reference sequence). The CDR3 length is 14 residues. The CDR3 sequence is CSAKTSLAVDTQYF. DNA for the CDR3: TGCAGTGCTAAAACCTCGCTAGCGGTAGATACGCAGTATTTT.

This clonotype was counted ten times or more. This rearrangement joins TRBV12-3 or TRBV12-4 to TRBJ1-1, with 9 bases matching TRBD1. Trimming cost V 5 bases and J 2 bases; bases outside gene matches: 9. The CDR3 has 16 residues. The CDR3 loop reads CASSAPDRGKNTEAFF. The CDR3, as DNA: TGTGCCAGCAGTGCCCCGGACAGGGGAAAAAACACTGAAGCTTTCTTT.

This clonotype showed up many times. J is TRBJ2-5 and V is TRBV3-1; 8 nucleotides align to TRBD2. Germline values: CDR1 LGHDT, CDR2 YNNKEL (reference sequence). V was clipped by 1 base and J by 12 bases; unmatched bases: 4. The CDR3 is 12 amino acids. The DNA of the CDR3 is TGTGCCAGCAGCCAAGGATCCGGGGGGGAGTACTTC. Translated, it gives CASSQGSGGEYF.

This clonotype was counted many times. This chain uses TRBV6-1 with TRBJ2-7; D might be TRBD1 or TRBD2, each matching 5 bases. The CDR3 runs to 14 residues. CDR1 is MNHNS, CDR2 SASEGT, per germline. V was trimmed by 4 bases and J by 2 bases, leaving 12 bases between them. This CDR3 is CASSVRDGTYEQYF. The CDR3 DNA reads TGTGCCAGCAGTGTACGGGACGGAACCTACGAGCAGTACTTC.

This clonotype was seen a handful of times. The chain's CDR3 is CSVASDYEQYF. CDR3 DNA: TGCAGCGTTGCTTCGGACTACGAGCAGTACTTC. This sequence joins TRBV29-1 and TRBJ2-7; D gene uncertain. V lost 4 bases and J lost 3, with 7 bases in between. This CDR3 has 11 amino acids. Per germline, CDR1 SQVTM and CDR2 ANQGSEA.

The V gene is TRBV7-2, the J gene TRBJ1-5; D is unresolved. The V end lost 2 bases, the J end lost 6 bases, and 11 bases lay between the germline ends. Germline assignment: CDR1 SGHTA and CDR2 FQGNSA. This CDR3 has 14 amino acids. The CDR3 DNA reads TGTGCCAGCAGCTTACCGGGGTCTGGTCAGCCCCAGCATTTT. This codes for CASSLPGSGQPQHF.

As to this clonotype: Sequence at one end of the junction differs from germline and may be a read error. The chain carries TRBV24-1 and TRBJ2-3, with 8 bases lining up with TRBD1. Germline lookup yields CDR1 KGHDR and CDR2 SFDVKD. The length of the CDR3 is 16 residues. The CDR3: CATSDLGSRGRDTRYF. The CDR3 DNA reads TGTGCCACCAGTGATTTGGGGTCCAGGGGGCGAGATACGCGGTATTTT.

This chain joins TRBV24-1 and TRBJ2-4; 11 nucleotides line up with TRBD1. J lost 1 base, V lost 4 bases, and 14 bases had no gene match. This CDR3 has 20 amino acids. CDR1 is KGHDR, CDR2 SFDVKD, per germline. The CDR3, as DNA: TGTGCCACCAGTGACGGACAGGGGGCTACCTCAAGAGAGGCCAAAAACATTCAGTACTTC. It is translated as CATSDGQGATSREAKNIQYF.

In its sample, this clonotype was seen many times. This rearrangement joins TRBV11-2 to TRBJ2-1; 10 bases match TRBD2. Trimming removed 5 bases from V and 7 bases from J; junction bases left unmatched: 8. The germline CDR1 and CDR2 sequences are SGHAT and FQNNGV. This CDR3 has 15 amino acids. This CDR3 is CASSRLAGLGNEQFF. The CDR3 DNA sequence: TGTGCCAGCAGCCGACTAGCGGGCCTGGGGAATGAGCAGTTCTTC. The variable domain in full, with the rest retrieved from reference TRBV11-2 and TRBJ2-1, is EAGVAQSPRYKIIEKRQSVAFWCNPISGHATLYWYQQILGQGPKLLIQFQNNGVVDDSQLPKDRFSAERLKGVDSTLKIQPAKLEDSAVYLCASSRLAGLGNEQFFGPGTRLTVL.

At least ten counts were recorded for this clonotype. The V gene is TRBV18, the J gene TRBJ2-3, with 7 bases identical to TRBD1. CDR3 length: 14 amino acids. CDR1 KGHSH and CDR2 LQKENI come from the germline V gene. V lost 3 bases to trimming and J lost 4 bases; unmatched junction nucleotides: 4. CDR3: CASSPTGLPDTQYF. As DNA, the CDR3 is TGTGCCAGCTCACCGACAGGGCTGCCAGATACGCAGTATTTT. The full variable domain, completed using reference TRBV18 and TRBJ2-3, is NAGVMQNPRHLVRRRGQEARLRCSPMKGHSHVYWYRQLPEEGLKFMVYLQKENIIDESGMPKERFSAEFPKEGPSILRIQQVVRGDSAAYFCASSPTGLPDTQYFGPGTRLTVL.

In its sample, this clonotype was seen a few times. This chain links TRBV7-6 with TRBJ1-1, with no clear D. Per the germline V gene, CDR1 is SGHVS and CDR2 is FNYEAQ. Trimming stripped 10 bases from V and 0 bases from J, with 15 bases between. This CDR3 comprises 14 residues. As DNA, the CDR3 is TGTGCCACCCTCCCAACTCTTATGAACACTGAAGCTTTCTTT. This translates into CATLPTLMNTEAFF.

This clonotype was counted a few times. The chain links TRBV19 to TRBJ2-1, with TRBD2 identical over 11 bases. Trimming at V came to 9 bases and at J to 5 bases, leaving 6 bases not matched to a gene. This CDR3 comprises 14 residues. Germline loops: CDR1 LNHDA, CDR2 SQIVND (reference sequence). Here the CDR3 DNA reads TGTGCCAGCTATAGCGGGAGGGTCGACAATGAGCAGTTCTTC. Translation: CASYSGRVDNEQFF. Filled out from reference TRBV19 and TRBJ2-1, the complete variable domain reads DGGITQSPKYLFRKEGQNVTLSCEQNLNHDAMYWYRQDPGQGLRLIYYSQIVNDFQKGDIAEGYSVSREKKESFPLTVTSAQKNPTAFYLCASYSGRVDNEQFFGPGTRLTVL.

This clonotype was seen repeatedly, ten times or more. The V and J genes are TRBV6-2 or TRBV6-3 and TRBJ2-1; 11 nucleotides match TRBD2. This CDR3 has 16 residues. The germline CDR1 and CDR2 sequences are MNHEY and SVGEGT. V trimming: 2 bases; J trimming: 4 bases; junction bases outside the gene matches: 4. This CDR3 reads CASSYGPSGRYNEQFF. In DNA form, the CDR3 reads TGTGCCAGCAGTTACGGTCCTAGCGGGAGGTACAATGAGCAGTTCTTC.

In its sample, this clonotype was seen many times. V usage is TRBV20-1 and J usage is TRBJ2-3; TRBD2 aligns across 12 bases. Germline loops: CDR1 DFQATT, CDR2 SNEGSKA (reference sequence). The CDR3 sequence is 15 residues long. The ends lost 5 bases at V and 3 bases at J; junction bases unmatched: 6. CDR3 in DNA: TGCAGTGCTTCACGGACTAGCGGGAATACAGATACGCAGTATTTT. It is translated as CSASRTSGNTDTQYF.

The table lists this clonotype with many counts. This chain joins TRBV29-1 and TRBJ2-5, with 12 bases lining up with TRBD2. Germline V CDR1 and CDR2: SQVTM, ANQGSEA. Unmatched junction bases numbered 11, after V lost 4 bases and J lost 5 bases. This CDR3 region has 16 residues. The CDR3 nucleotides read TGCAGCGTTGTACGCCTAGCGGGAGGGGCGGGGGAGACCCAGTACTTC. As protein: CSVVRLAGGAGETQYF.

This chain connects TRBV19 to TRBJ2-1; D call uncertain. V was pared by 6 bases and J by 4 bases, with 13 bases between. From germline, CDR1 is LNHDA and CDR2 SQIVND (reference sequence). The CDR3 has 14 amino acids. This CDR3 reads CASRASGVYNEQFF. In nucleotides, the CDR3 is TGTGCCAGTAGAGCTAGTGGGGTATACAATGAGCAGTTCTTC.

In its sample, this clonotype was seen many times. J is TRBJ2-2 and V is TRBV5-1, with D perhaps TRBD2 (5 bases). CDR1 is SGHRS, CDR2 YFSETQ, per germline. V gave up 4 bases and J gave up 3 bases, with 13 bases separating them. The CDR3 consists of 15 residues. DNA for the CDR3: TGCGCCAGCAGCCCTGAGACCGGGGACACCGGGGAGCTGTTTTTT. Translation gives CASSPETGDTGELFF.